Sequencing of this T cell receptor (beta chain) was carried out in a study of blood T cell repertoires in COVID-19. The assay was immunoSEQ multiplex PCR, and TCRdb's table has in-frame clones only and misses some. The repertoire holds approximately 67,000 clones, with approximately 90% as singletons. Sequences were obtained from peripheral blood. This receptor was identified in a woman aged 60-70 years with active COVID-19.

CDR3 sequence reads: CASSLRTGVWGYTF. The CDR3 nucleotides are TGTGCCAGCAGTTTACGGACAGGGGTATGGGGCTACACCTTC. V and J are TRBV28 and TRBJ1-2, with 9 bases lining up with TRBD1. CDR3 size: 14 residues. Germline CDR1 reads MDHEN; CDR2 reads SYDVKM. The J segment lost 8 bases and the V segment lost 2 bases, leaving 6 bases of the junction unmatched.